These T cell receptor beta chains were read from a single sample in a study of CD8 T cells in Susac syndrome. TCRdb used MiXCR to reprocess the immunoSEQ multiplex PCR reads, holding one entry per CDR3 protein. The repertoire has about 200,000 distinct CDR3 sequences, 85% to 95% of them found once; the top ten carry around 0.076%. Sequencing was done on a sample of CD4+ T cells from PBMCs. These TCRs come from a human donor with multiple sclerosis. Both conserved end residues are part of each CDR3. D genes are given only for firm matches. Size is omitted from some rows. Given values are once, few, many or a class for expanded clones.

d_gene,abundance,v_gene,j_gene,CDR3nt,CDR3aa
TRBD1,-,TRBV6-2/TRBV6-3,TRBJ2-1,TGTGCCAGCAGCCCCGGACAGGGAACAGGCAATGAGCAGTTCTTC,CASSPGQGTGNEQFF
-,-,TRBV20-1,TRBJ1-2,TGCAGTGCCAGAGGCCAGGGGTATGGCTACACCTTC,CSARGQGYGYTF
-,-,TRBV10-3,TRBJ2-3,TGTGCCATCGGGCCTCAGACAGATACGCAGTATTTT,CAIGPQTDTQYF
-,-,TRBV15,TRBJ1-6,TGTGCCACCAGCAGAGGGACCAATGGTTCACCCCTCCACTTT,CATSRGTNGSPLHF
-,-,TRBV12-5,TRBJ1-2,TGTGCTAGTGGTGAGGGTAGTTTCTATGGCTACACCTTC,CASGEGSFYGYTF
-,-,TRBV12-3/TRBV12-4,TRBJ1-2,TGTGCCAGCAGTTTGGCAGGCAAGAGCTATGGCTACACCTTC,CASSLAGKSYGYTF
-,-,TRBV30,TRBJ1-2,TGTGCTACGGAATCAGCACCCAGCCATGGCTACACCTTC,CATESAPSHGYTF
-,-,TRBV18,TRBJ2-6,TGTGCCAGCTCACCTCTCTCCTCTGGGGCCAACGTCCTGACTTTC,CASSPLSSGANVLTF
TRBD2,-,TRBV3-1,TRBJ2-1,TGTGCCAGCAGCCGGGGGATAGGGACTAGCGGGGTCAATGAGCAGTTCTTC,CASSRGIGTSGVNEQFF
-,-,TRBV29-1,TRBJ1-1,TGCAGCGTCCATGGTCCAGGGTCAAACACTGAAGCTTTCTTT,CSVHGPGSNTEAFF
-,few,TRBV28,TRBJ2-3,TGTGCCAGCAGCCGCCGATCAACAGATACGCAGTATTTT,CASSRRSTDTQYF
TRBD2,-,TRBV29-1,TRBJ2-3,TGCAGCGTTGATAGCGGGGGACCCACAGATACGCAGTATTTT,CSVDSGGPTDTQYF
-,once,TRBV19,TRBJ1-1,TGTGCCAGTAGTATATTGAGGGGCACTGAAGCTTTCTTT,CASSILRGTEAFF
-,-,TRBV5-1,TRBJ2-7,TGCGCCAGCAGCTTGGCCGGCGGCCAGGACTACGAGCAGTACTTC,CASSLAGGQDYEQYF
-,-,TRBV19,TRBJ1-1,TGTGCCAGTTCAAAACAGGGCACTGAAGCTTTCTTT,CASSKQGTEAFF
-,-,TRBV7-9,TRBJ1-1,TGTGCCAGCAGTGGGGTCTTGAGCACTGAAGCTTTCTTT,CASSGVLSTEAFF
-,-,TRBV29-1,TRBJ1-2,TGCAGCGTTGGAGGGGAGGGCCGTGGCTACACCTTC,CSVGGEGRGYTF
-,once,TRBV30,TRBJ1-1,TGTGCCTGGAGTTCGGACATGAACACTGAAGCTTTCTTT,CAWSSDMNTEAFF
-,-,TRBV18,TRBJ1-2,TGTGCCAGCTCACCACGCTCGGAGACTAACTATGGCTACACCTTC,CASSPRSETNYGYTF
-,-,TRBV27,TRBJ1-6,TGTGCCAGCAGTTCGTGGAGGTCACCCCTCCACTTT,CASSSWRSPLHF
-,-,TRBV6-1,TRBJ1-5,TGTGCCAGCAGTGAAGCTCCCTCCAGGCCCAATCAGCCCCAGCATTTT,CASSEAPSRPNQPQHF
-,-,TRBV30,TRBJ2-1,TGTGCCTGGAGTGTACCGGCTGGTAGATATGAGCAGTTCTTC,CAWSVPAGRYEQFF
-,-,TRBV6-5,TRBJ2-5,TGTGCCAGCAGTTACCTAGGTACCCAGGAGACCCAGTACTTC,CASSYLGTQETQYF
-,-,TRBV6-2/TRBV6-3,TRBJ2-6,TGTGCCATAAAGGGTATCGGGGGAGCCGGGGCCAACGTCCTGACTTTC,CAIKGIGGAGANVLTF
-,-,TRBV30,TRBJ1-1,TGTGCCTGGAGTGTACGTCCGGGTATCGGCACTGAAGCTTTCTTT,CAWSVRPGIGTEAFF
-,few,TRBV14,TRBJ1-1,TGTGCCAGCAGCCCCTCCATGAACACTGAAGCTTTCTTT,CASSPSMNTEAFF
-,-,TRBV5-6,TRBJ1-1,TGTGCCAGCAGCTTGGTGTGGGGAAATGAAGCTTTCTTT,CASSLVWGNEAFF
-,-,TRBV6-1,TRBJ1-2,TGTGCCAGCAGCCACAGGCGGGGGACTGGGGCTAACTATGGCTACACCTTC,CASSHRRGTGANYGYTF
-,few,TRBV12-3/TRBV12-4,TRBJ1-5,TGTGCCAGCAGTTTGGGGCGGGAGCCCCAGCATTTT,CASSLGREPQHF
-,-,TRBV7-2,TRBJ1-5,TGTGCCAGCAGCGCACCTTCGGGCAGGGGCAATCAGCCCCAGCATTTT,CASSAPSGRGNQPQHF